The 27 T cell receptor beta chains reported below all come from one sample, sequenced in a study of blood T cell repertoires in COVID-19. Sequencing was performed with immunoSEQ multiplex PCR; in TCRdb, only in-frame clones are kept and a portion is missing. In the table there are 140,000 to 150,000 clones, 65% to 80% of which are singletons. The sequencing sample was made of peripheral blood. These receptors originate from a man aged 45-65 years with acute or convalescent COVID-19.

This sequence joins TRBV18 and TRBJ2-2; D may be TRBD2 (6 bases). Trimming took off 1 base at V and 6 bases at J, with 9 bases between the two ends. The CDR3 is made up of 14 amino acids. Looked up from germline, CDR1 is KGHSH and CDR2 is LQKENI. CDR3 amino acids: CASSPHPSAGELFF. The CDR3 bases are TGTGCCAGCTCACCACATCCTAGCGCCGGGGAGCTGTTTTTT. Using reference TRBV18 and TRBJ2-2 for the parts outside the CDR3, the full variable domain is NAGVMQNPRHLVRRRGQEARLRCSPMKGHSHVYWYRQLPEEGLKFMVYLQKENIIDESGMPKERFSAEFPKEGPSILRIQQVVRGDSAAYFCASSPHPSAGELFFGEGSRLTVL.

J is TRBJ1-5 and V is TRBV5-6; a possible D gene is TRBD1 (5 bases). Germline CDR1 is SGHDT and CDR2 is YYEEEE. Between the trimmed V and J ends, which lost 0 bases and 0 bases, there was a span of 10 bases. The length of the CDR3 is 16 residues. In DNA, the CDR3 is TGTGCCAGCAGCTTGGGTACAGGTTATAGCAATCAGCCCCAGCATTTT. Its translation: CASSLGTGYSNQPQHF.

The genes are TRBV4-2 and TRBJ1-2; D not certain. Germline V gene data show CDR1 as LGHNA and CDR2 as YNFKEQ. The V end lost 0 bases, the J end lost 3 bases, and 11 bases lay between the germline ends. CDR3 size: 15 residues. The CDR3 reads CASSQDRGGYYGYTF. The CDR3 DNA follows: TGTGCCAGCAGCCAAGATCGGGGAGGGTACTATGGCTACACCTTC.

The chain couples TRBV2 to TRBJ2-1, with 7 nucleotides matching TRBD1. The CDR3 sequence is 12 residues long. From germline, CDR1 is SNHLY and CDR2 FYNNEI. V lost 5 bases and J lost 7; bases outside the gene matches: 2. As DNA, the CDR3 is TGTGCCAGCAGTTCACAGGGGAATGAGCAGTTCTTC. Translating it yields CASSSQGNEQFF. The variable domain in full, completed from reference TRBV2 and TRBJ2-1, reads EPEVTQTPSHQVTQMGQEVILRCVPISNHLYFYWYRQILGQKVEFLVSFYNNEISEKSEIFDDQFSVERPDGSNFTLKIRSTKLEDSAMYFCASSSQGNEQFFGPGTRLTVL.

The genes are TRBV2 and TRBJ2-7, with a tentative D call TRBD1 (5 bases). Germline CDR1 SNHLY, CDR2 FYNNEI. Trimming cost V 2 bases and J 4 bases, with 9 bases left between them. The CDR3 consists of 13 residues. The CDR3 bases are TGTGCCAGCAGTGAACAGGGATGGTACGAGCAGTACTTC. Translation: CASSEQGWYEQYF. Drawing the rest from reference TRBV2 and TRBJ2-7, the complete variable domain is EPEVTQTPSHQVTQMGQEVILRCVPISNHLYFYWYRQILGQKVEFLVSFYNNEISEKSEIFDDQFSVERPDGSNFTLKIRSTKLEDSAMYFCASSEQGWYEQYFGPGTRLTVT.

The chain employs TRBV19 and TRBJ1-5, with D uncertain. CDR1 LNHDA and CDR2 SQIVND come from the germline V gene (reference sequence). The CDR3 is 13 residues long. Trimming shortened V by 0 bases and J by 7 bases, and 7 bases separated the two germline ends. CDR3 DNA: TGTGCCAGTAGTATAGAGGAGGGACAGCCCCAGCATTTT. Encoded protein: CASSIEEGQPQHF.

The rearrangement joins TRBV20-1 to TRBJ2-7; tentative D call: TRBD2 (5 bases). Germline values: CDR1 DFQATT, CDR2 SNEGSKA (reference sequence). The CDR3 totals 15 residues. V was trimmed by 3 bases and J by 3 bases, leaving 18 bases between them. The CDR3 loop reads CSASRMGGENYEQYV. The CDR3 DNA follows: TGCAGTGCTAGTCGCATGGGTGGGGAGAACTACGAGCAGTACGTC.

V usage is TRBV10-1 and J usage is TRBJ1-1; 7 bases line up with TRBD1. The V and J ends lost 6 bases and 4 bases, in that order; junction bases with no gene match: 5. CDR3 length: 13 residues. The germline V gene encodes CDR1 WNHNN and CDR2 SYGVQD (reference sequence). The CDR3 here is CASSRQGSTEAFF. In DNA, the CDR3 is TGCGCCAGCAGCAGACAGGGCAGCACTGAAGCTTTCTTT.

The chain uses TRBV7-2 and TRBJ1-2; possible D gene TRBD1, 5 bases. Germline V gene lookup returns CDR1 SGHTA and CDR2 FQGNSA. The germline V and J ends were trimmed by 5 bases and 3 bases, with 16 bases remaining between them. The CDR3 is 15 amino acids. The CDR3 DNA sequence: TGTGCCAGCAGCCATGGCTCTAGGGGCGACTATGGCTACACCTTC. It encodes CASSHGSRGDYGYTF.

The chain uses TRBV11-2 and TRBJ1-3; 7 positions match TRBD1. The J segment lost 0 bases and the V segment lost 6 bases, leaving 8 bases of the junction unmatched. CDR1 SGHAT and CDR2 FQNNGV come from the germline V gene. The CDR3 consists of 16 residues. CDR3 in amino acids: CASRSLDRPSGNTIYF. The CDR3 DNA reads TGTGCCAGCAGAAGCCTGGACAGGCCCTCTGGAAACACCATATATTTT.

The gene calls are TRBV6-5 and TRBJ1-2, with 8 bases aligning to TRBD1. This CDR3 region has 13 residues. Germline CDR1 MNHEY, CDR2 SVGAGI. Trimming cost V 4 bases and J 7 bases; bases outside gene matches: 5. CDR3 amino acids: CASSSTGAGGYTF. As DNA, the CDR3 is TGTGCCAGCAGTTCGACAGGGGCGGGTGGCTACACCTTC.

V gene TRBV3-1 (or the pseudogene TRBV3-2) combines with J gene TRBJ1-2, with 7 bases matching TRBD1. Trimming took 4 bases from V and 2 from J; bases not matched to a gene: 7. Germline V lookup: CDR1 LGHDT, CDR2 YNNKEL (reference sequence). The length of the CDR3 is 15 residues. The CDR3 sequence is CASSPGTAENYGYTF. The CDR3 DNA sequence: TGTGCCAGCAGCCCGGGGACAGCAGAAAACTATGGCTACACCTTC.

This sequence joins TRBV2 and TRBJ2-7; TRBD1 matches at 7 bases. There are 14 residues in the CDR3. Germline V gene sequence: CDR1 SNHLY, CDR2 FYNNEI. J gave up 2 bases and V 6 bases, and 7 bases lay outside the gene matches. CDR3: CASRLNRGPYEQYF. The CDR3, as DNA: TGTGCCAGCAGATTAAACAGGGGTCCCTACGAGCAGTACTTC.

The chain couples TRBV19 to TRBJ1-4, with 10 bases aligning to TRBD1. The CDR3 spans 15 residues. Trimming at V came to 5 bases and at J to 10 bases, leaving 10 bases not matched to a gene. The V gene's germline CDR1 is LNHDA and CDR2 SQIVND (reference sequence). CDR3 amino acids: CASSPLTGGGGKLFF. The CDR3 DNA sequence: TGTGCCAGTAGTCCGTTGACAGGGGGCGGAGGAAAACTGTTTTTT.

V and J are TRBV12-3 or TRBV12-4 and TRBJ2-7, with 8 bases identical to TRBD2. The CDR3 length is 13 residues. Unmatched junction bases numbered 11, after V lost 10 bases and J lost 6 bases. The CDR3 spells CATATGGRSEQYF. The CDR3 DNA sequence: TGTGCCACCGCGACGGGGGGGCGAAGCGAGCAGTACTTC.

A single count supports this clone. The chain recombines TRBV4-1 with TRBJ2-5; 11 bases map to TRBD2. This CDR3 spans 17 amino acids. Unmatched junction bases numbered 15, after V lost 4 bases and J lost 8 bases. Germline values: CDR1 MGHRA, CDR2 YSYEKL. The CDR3 reads CASSLTHTGTSGTTQYF. CDR3 bases: TGCGCCAGCAGCCTCACACACACCGGGACTAGCGGTACCACCCAGTACTTC.

The V gene is TRBV5-1, the J gene TRBJ2-3; 7 bases map to TRBD1. V lost 7 bases and J lost 2; bases outside the gene matches: 4. The CDR3 has 13 amino acids. The germline V gene has CDR1 SGHRS and CDR2 YFSETQ. CDR3 bases: TGCGCCAGCCGGGACAGAGACACAGATACGCAGTATTTT. Encoded protein: CASRDRDTDTQYF.

The V and J genes are TRBV6-2 or TRBV6-3 and TRBJ1-1; the D is unclear. Germline V gene sequence: CDR1 MNHEY, CDR2 SVGEGT. This CDR3 region has 13 residues. Deletions cut 5 bases from V and 1 base from J, with 8 bases between. The CDR3 region has the DNA TGTGCCAGCAGTATGGAGGAGAACACTGAAGCTTTCTTT. Translating gives CASSMEENTEAFF.

V gene TRBV5-1 combines with J gene TRBJ2-7, with TRBD2 identical over 8 bases. CDR1 is SGHRS, CDR2 YFSETQ, per germline. This CDR3 is 14 amino acids long. With 0 bases clipped from V and 6 bases from J, the junction kept 5 bases outside the gene matches. As DNA, the CDR3 is TGCGCCAGCAGCTTGGGACTAGCGTTATCCGAGCAGTACGTC. Its translation is CASSLGLALSEQYV.

V gene TRBV9 combines with J gene TRBJ1-2; TRBD1 aligns across 12 bases. This CDR3 comprises 16 residues. Trimming removed 2 bases from V and 3 bases from J; junction bases left unmatched: 5. Germline V lookup: CDR1 SGDLS, CDR2 YYNGEE. In DNA form, the CDR3 reads TGTGCCAGCAGCGTGACCGGGACAGGGGGCTACTATGGCTACACCTTC. It is translated as CASSVTGTGGYYGYTF.

The CDR3 sequence: CASSLLGLGGYTF. The CDR3 nucleotides are TGTGCCAGCAGTTTATTGGGGCTTGGAGGCTACACCTTC. V usage is TRBV12-3 or TRBV12-4 and J usage is TRBJ1-2, with D perhaps TRBD1 (5 bases). The CDR3 is made up of 13 amino acids. The V and J ends lost 2 bases and 8 bases respectively, with 12 bases between them.

This clone was found once. The CDR3 loop is CASREGATGNTIYF. In nucleotides, the CDR3 is TGTGCCAGCAGGGAGGGGGCAACTGGAAACACCATATATTTT. This sequence joins TRBV6-5 and TRBJ1-3; 7 bases line up with TRBD1. V was clipped by 6 bases and J by 2 bases; unmatched bases: 4. Germline V gives CDR1 MNHEY, CDR2 SVGAGI. The CDR3 runs to 14 residues.

The chain couples TRBV6-5 to TRBJ2-2; TRBD2 might be the D (6 bases). This CDR3 comprises 12 residues. Germline V gene sequence: CDR1 MNHEY, CDR2 SVGAGI. Trimming removed 5 bases at V and 9 bases at J, with 10 bases between. CDR3 DNA sequence: TGTGCCAGCAGTCAGGAGGGTTGGGAGCTGTTTTTT. This encodes CASSQEGWELFF.

The genes are TRBV5-1 and TRBJ2-3, with D perhaps matching TRBD2 (5 bases). The V and J ends lost 1 base and 3 bases respectively, with 21 bases between them. Germline V CDR1 and CDR2: SGHRS, YFSETQ. There are 18 residues in the CDR3. CDR3 in DNA: TGCGCCAGCAGCTTGATTCGTGTGCATTGTTCGGGGACAGATACGCAGTATTTT. Residues: CASSLIRVHCSGTDTQYF.

The chain recombines TRBV15 with TRBJ1-2, with D possibly TRBD1 on 5 matching bases. The CDR3 spans 15 residues. Between the trimmed V and J ends, which lost 3 bases and 4 bases, there was a span of 15 bases. Germline CDR1 is LNHNV and CDR2 is YYDKDF (reference sequence). CDR3 sequence: CATSSDGTFSYGYTF. In nucleotides, the CDR3 is TGTGCCACCAGCAGTGACGGGACTTTTAGCTATGGCTACACCTTC.

This clone has a single count. The V gene is TRBV7-9, the J gene TRBJ2-5, with 11 bases matching TRBD2. Germline V CDR1 and CDR2: SEHNR, FQNEAQ (reference sequence). Trimming cost V 0 bases and J 1 base; bases outside gene matches: 1. The CDR3 consists of 16 residues. CDR3 in DNA: TGTGCCAGCAGCTTAGCTAGCGGGGGGGCCCAAGAGACCCAGTACTTC. Translated: CASSLASGGAQETQYF.

J is TRBJ2-3 and V is TRBV14; a possible D gene is TRBD2 (6 bases). Trimming stripped 4 bases from V and 0 bases from J, with 20 bases between. This CDR3 spans 18 amino acids. The germline V gene encodes CDR1 SGHDN and CDR2 FVKESK. CDR3 nucleotide sequence: TGTGCCAGCAGCCCGATTCCCTTTAGCGGTACCAGCACAGATACGCAGTATTTT. It is translated as CASSPIPFSGTSTDTQYF. Together with reference TRBV14 and TRBJ2-3, the CDR3 gives the full variable domain: EAGVTQFPSHSVIEKGQTVTLRCDPISGHDNLYWYRRVMGKEIKFLLHFVKESKQDESGMPNNRFLAERTGGTYSTLKVQPAELEDSGVYFCASSPIPFSGTSTDTQYFGPGTRLTVL.